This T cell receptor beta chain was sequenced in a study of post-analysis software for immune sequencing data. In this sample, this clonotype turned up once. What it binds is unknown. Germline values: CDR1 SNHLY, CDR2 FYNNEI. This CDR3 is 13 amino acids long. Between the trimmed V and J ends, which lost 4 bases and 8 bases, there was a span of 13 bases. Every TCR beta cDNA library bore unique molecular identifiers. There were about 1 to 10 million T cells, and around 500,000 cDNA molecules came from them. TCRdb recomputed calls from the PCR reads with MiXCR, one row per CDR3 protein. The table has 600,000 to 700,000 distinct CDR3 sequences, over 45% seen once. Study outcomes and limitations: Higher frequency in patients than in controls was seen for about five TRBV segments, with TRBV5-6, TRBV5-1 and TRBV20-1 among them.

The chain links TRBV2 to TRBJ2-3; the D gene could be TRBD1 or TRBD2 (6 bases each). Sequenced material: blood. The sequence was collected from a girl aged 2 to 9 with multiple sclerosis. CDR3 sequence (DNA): TGTGCCAGCAGTGGGGGGGCTCCCGGTACGCAGTATTTT. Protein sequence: CASSGGAPGTQYF.